This TCR beta chain was found in a study of blood T cells in healthy people across ages. Study-level points and caveats: Diversity of TCR beta per million T cells declined in a roughly linear way with age. It was not possible, with unsorted PBMCs, to conclusively compare naive and antigen-experienced cells.

Remarks on this clonotype: Its antigen remains unidentified.

The CDR3 is 13 amino acids. Trimming left V 4 bases short and J 5 bases short, with 9 bases between. Using a J-beta primer mix together with a sample-barcoded 5' primer, a second PCR was run for roughly 6 to 12 cycles. One entry per CDR3 protein results from TCRdb running MiXCR on the 5' RACE reads. The sample carries more than 1,000,000 distinct CDR3 sequences, less than 25% recorded once. These data were likewise used in another study, on T cells of mothers and their children. That study adds: Each child gave 2.5 million to 3.5 million TCR beta CDR3 reads (each mother, over 9.5 million). Persistent microchimeric T cell clones were not found at ~100 per million sensitivity.

The chain recombines TRBV12-3 or TRBV12-4 with TRBJ1-5, with D tentatively TRBD1 (6 bases). This TCR was sampled from a girl aged 2-15 years in good health. Sample: blood. The CDR3 sequence: CASSSRGDQPQHF. CDR3 nucleotides: TGTGCCAGCAGTTCCAGGGGTGATCAGCCCCAGCATTTT.